This T cell receptor (beta chain) was obtained from a study of shared clonotypes between healthy human individuals. V was shortened by 2 bases and J by 5 bases, with 10 bases between the two germline ends. This CDR3 spans 13 amino acids. Germline CDR1 reads MDHEN; CDR2 reads SYDVKM. Donors comprised healthy HIV-negative adults lacking recent acute infections or vaccinations. Genomic DNA for unsorted samples was obtained from 70 million to 100 million PBMCs. Sequenced by immunoSEQ multiplex PCR; TCRdb stores in-frame clones only, minus some. The sample yields about 490,000 clones, about 80% seen once. On this clone: Its antigen remains unidentified.

Study-level points and caveats: Sequencing depth was a factor that was expected to affect clonotype sharing among donors. Blood was the sole source, and tissue repertoires probably differ.

This receptor was taken from a woman in her thirties or forties in good health. Some clones in this sample may be carry-over from other donors' samples. The rearrangement joins TRBV28 to TRBJ2-7, with TRBD2 as a possible D gene (6 bases). Sequences were obtained from PBMCs. The CDR3 reads CASSLGGAHEQYF. Here the CDR3 DNA reads TGTGCCAGCAGTTTAGGAGGGGCCCACGAGCAGTACTTC.